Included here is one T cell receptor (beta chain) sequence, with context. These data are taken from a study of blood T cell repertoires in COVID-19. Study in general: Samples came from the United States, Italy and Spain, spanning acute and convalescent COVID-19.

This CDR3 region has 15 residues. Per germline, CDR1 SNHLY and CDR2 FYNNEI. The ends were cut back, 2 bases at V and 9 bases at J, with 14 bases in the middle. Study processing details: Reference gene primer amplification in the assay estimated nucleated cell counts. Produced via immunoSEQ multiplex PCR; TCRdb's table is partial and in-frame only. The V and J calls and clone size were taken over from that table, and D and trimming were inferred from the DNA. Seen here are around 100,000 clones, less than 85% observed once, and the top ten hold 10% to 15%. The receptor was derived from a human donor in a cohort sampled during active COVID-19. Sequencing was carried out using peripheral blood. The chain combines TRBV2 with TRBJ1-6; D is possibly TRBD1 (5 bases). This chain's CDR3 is CASSEQGWVLSPLHF. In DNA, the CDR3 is TGTGCCAGCAGTGAACAGGGCTGGGTCCTTTCACCCCTCCACTTT.